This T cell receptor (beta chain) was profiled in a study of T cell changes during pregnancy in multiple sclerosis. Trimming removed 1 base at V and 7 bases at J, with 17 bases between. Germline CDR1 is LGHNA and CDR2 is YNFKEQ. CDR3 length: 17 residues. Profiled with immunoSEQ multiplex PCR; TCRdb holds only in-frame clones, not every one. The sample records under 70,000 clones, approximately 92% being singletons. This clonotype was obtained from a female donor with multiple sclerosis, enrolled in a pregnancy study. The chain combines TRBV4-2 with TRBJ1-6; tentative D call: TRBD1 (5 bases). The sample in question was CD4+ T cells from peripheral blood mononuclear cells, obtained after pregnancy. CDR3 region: CASSQGLGQVINSPLHF. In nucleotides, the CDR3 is TGTGCCAGCAGCCAAGGTTTGGGGCAGGTGATAAATTCACCCCTCCACTTT.